This T cell receptor (beta chain) was retrieved from a study of beta chain features in type 1 diabetes. The CDR3 runs 14 residues. V shed 0 bases and J shed 13 bases, with 18 bases lying between them. Germline V gives CDR1 LNHNV, CDR2 YYDKDF (reference sequence). This clone came up a few times. Its antigen is still unknown. General study results and limits: Cells that show high TCR expression could be over-represented by cDNA sequencing.

As every portion of the isolated RNA was reverse transcribed, the sequencing read expressed TCRB transcripts. Here immunoSEQ multiplex PCR was the method, and the copy in TCRdb shows in-frame clones only, minus some. In the table there are 240,000 or so clones, 25% to 30% of which are singletons. The chain couples TRBV15 to TRBJ1-2, with D tentatively TRBD1 (6 bases). The sequenced sample consisted of central memory CD4+ T cells from blood. The sequence was obtained from a man younger than 45 in good health. CDR3 amino acids: CATSRDRQDSRRTF. In DNA, the CDR3 is TGTGCCACCAGCAGAGACCGACAGGACAGCCGTCGCACCTTC.